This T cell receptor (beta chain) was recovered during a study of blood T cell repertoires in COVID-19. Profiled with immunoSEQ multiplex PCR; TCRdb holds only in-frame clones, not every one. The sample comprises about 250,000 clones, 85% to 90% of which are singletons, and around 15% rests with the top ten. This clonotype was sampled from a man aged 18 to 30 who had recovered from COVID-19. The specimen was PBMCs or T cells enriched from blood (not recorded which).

The CDR3 loop is CASSLTSSGGMYRTDTQYF. CDR3 DNA sequence: TGTGCCAGCAGCTTAACCTCTAGCGGGGGGATGTATCGCACAGATACGCAGTATTTT. V gene TRBV11-2 combines with J gene TRBJ2-3, with TRBD2 matching over 11 bases. This CDR3 is built from 19 residues. The V gene's germline CDR1 is SGHAT and CDR2 FQNNGV. Losses at the gene ends were 2 bases for V and 1 base for J; bases not matched to a gene: 11.